The 15 T cell receptor beta chains below come from one sample, sequenced in a study of CD8 T cells in Susac syndrome (dated by TCRdb to the late 2010s). Library generation was performed with the immunoSEQ multiplex PCR assay. RNA was extracted with the RNeasy kit and 0.5 to 1 ug was reverse transcribed using random hexamers. TCRdb reworked the public reads: Q25 trimming with fastp, MiXCR clone assembly, productive beta chains retained. Identical CDR3 protein sequences are pooled into one entry, listed with their most common genes and DNA. Recorded for this sample are just over 150,000 distinct CDR3 sequences; around 96% of them occurred a single time. The ten biggest clones cover roughly 0.19% of the sample. Sequencing was carried out using CD8+ T cells from PBMCs. These receptors came from a human donor with multiple sclerosis.

CDR3 nucleotide sequence: TGTGCTAGTGGTTTGGGGACAGGAGCCTACGAGCAGTACTTC. Translated, it gives CASGLGTGAYEQYF. The chain has TRBV12-5 and TRBJ2-7; TRBD1 aligns across 7 bases. The CDR3 extends over 14 amino acids. CDR1 and CDR2 from the germline V gene are LGHNT and FRNRAP. V lost 1 base, J lost 2 bases, and 2 bases stayed unmatched. The full variable domain, rest sourced from reference TRBV12-5 and TRBJ2-7, is DARVTQTPRHKVTEMGQEVTMRCQPILGHNTVFWYRQTMMQGLELLAYFRNRAPLDDSGMPKDRFSAEMPDATLATLKIQPSEPRDSAVYFCASGLGTGAYEQYFGPGTRLTVT.

With respect to this clonotype: The junction departs from the called germline gene at one end, perhaps through a read error. This chain uses TRBV4-1 with TRBJ2-7; D remains ambiguous. Germline values: CDR1 MGHRA, CDR2 YSYEKL. The length of the CDR3 is 12 residues. CDR3 loop: CASSQEGTKQLF. In DNA form, the CDR3 reads TGCGCCAGCAGCCAAGAAGGCACTAAACAGCTTTTC.

This clonotype has a single count. The rearrangement uses TRBV28 and TRBJ1-4; D might be TRBD1 (5 bases). Trimming removed 6 bases from V and 0 bases from J, with 11 bases in between. The germline gives CDR1 MDHEN, CDR2 SYDVKM. This CDR3 has 15 residues. CDR3 region: CASSKGSSTNEKLFF. The CDR3 nucleotides are TGTGCCAGCAGCAAGGGGAGTTCAACTAATGAAAAACTGTTTTTT.

This rearrangement joins TRBV16 to TRBJ2-7; D possibly corresponds to TRBD1 (6 bases). With 4 bases removed from V and 5 bases from J, the gap between germline ends came to 15 bases. Germline V CDR1 and CDR2: KGHSY, FQNENV. The CDR3 extends over 14 amino acids. In nucleotides, the CDR3 is TGTGCCAGCAGCCCTACCTACAGGGACCACGAGCAGTACTTC. The encoded protein is CASSPTYRDHEQYF. Full variable domain (outside the CDR3, taken from reference TRBV16 and TRBJ2-7): GEEVAQTPKHLVRGEGQKAKLYCAPIKGHSYVFWYQQVLKNEFKFLISFQNENVFDETGMPKERFSAKCLPNSPCSLEIQATKLEDSAVYFCASSPTYRDHEQYFGPGTRLTVT.

J is TRBJ2-1 and V is TRBV7-3; no reliable D call. CDR1 and CDR2 from the germline V gene are SGHTA and FQGTGA. V lost 1 base to trimming and J lost 5 bases, with 9 bases between them. The CDR3 covers 14 residues. As DNA, the CDR3 is TGTGCCAGCAGCTTAAGTTCGAATCACAATGAGCAGTTCTTC. Its protein is CASSLSSNHNEQFF.

The chain employs TRBV19 and TRBJ1-5, with 8 bases aligning to TRBD1. Germline CDR1 reads LNHDA; CDR2 reads SQIVND (reference sequence). After removal of 4 bases from V and 0 bases from J, the junction contained 8 bases not matched to a gene. The CDR3 runs 17 residues. DNA of the CDR3: TGTGCCAGTAGTAAGGACAGGGAGGGTTATAGCAATCAGCCCCAGCATTTT. Translated: CASSKDREGYSNQPQHF.

The V call is TRBV5-1, the J call TRBJ2-7, with 8 positions matching TRBD2. CDR1 is SGHRS, CDR2 YFSETQ, per germline. The CDR3 runs 16 residues. V was clipped by 4 bases and J by 1 base; unmatched bases: 10. CDR3 in amino acids: CASSPRERGLSYEQYF. CDR3 coding DNA: TGCGCCAGCAGCCCCCGGGAGCGGGGGTTATCCTACGAGCAGTACTTC.

The chain employs TRBV4-1 and TRBJ1-3; 10 positions agree with TRBD1. V was pared by 0 bases and J by 7 bases, with 6 bases of the junction left unmatched. This CDR3 has 16 amino acids. CDR1 is MGHRA, CDR2 YSYEKL, per germline. The DNA of the CDR3 is TGCGCCAGCAGCCAAGATCCGGGACAGGGGTTCAACACCATATATTTT. Its translation is CASSQDPGQGFNTIYF.

In DNA form, the CDR3 reads TGTGCCAGCAGTTTATTGGGGGACAGGGGAAGTGATAACAATCAGCCCCAGCATTTT. This translates into CASSLLGDRGSDNNQPQHF. This chain connects TRBV28 to TRBJ1-5, with TRBD1 matching 10 bases. The CDR3 loop spans 19 amino acids. V shed 1 base, J shed 3 bases, and the junction held 12 bases outside the gene matches. The germline gives CDR1 MDHEN, CDR2 SYDVKM. Supplemented by reference TRBV28 and TRBJ1-5, the full variable domain reads DVKVTQSSRYLVKRTGEKVFLECVQDMDHENMFWYRQDPGLGLRLIYFSYDVKMKEKGDIPEGYSVSREKKERFSLILESASTNQTSMYLCASSLLGDRGSDNNQPQHFGDGTRLSIL.

The chain joins TRBV13 to TRBJ2-5, with D perhaps TRBD2 (5 bases). Trimming pared 5 bases from V and 1 base from J, leaving 11 bases between. Looked up from germline, CDR1 is PRHDT and CDR2 is FYEKMQ (reference sequence). CDR3 length: 14 residues. DNA of the CDR3: TGTGCCAGCAGCCGCTGGACTGTCCAAGAGACCCAGTACTTC. Its translation is CASSRWTVQETQYF. The full variable domain, completed using reference TRBV13 and TRBJ2-5, is AAGVIQSPRHLIKEKRETATLKCYPIPRHDTVYWYQQGPGQDPQFLISFYEKMQSDKGSIPDRFSAQQFSDYHSELNMSSLELGDSALYFCASSRWTVQETQYFGPGTRLLVL.

The rearrangement joins TRBV25-1 to TRBJ1-2; maybe TRBD1 (6 bases). This CDR3 is built from 14 residues. The V gene lost 6 bases and the J gene lost 6 bases, with 17 bases spanning the gap. Germline V gene lookup returns CDR1 MGHDK and CDR2 SYGVNS. This chain's CDR3 is CASSSPGTPDGYTF. The CDR3, as DNA: TGTGCCAGCAGCTCCCCCGGGACACCTGATGGCTACACCTTC.

The chain couples TRBV9 to TRBJ2-1; no clear D. Looked up from germline, CDR1 is SGDLS and CDR2 is YYNGEE. The CDR3 length is 13 residues. V gave up 7 bases and J gave up 7 bases, with 15 bases separating them. CDR3: CASSVKGMNEQFF. The CDR3 region has the DNA TGTGCCAGCTCCGTAAAGGGTATGAATGAGCAGTTCTTC. Complete variable domain (other parts from reference TRBV9 and TRBJ2-1): DSGVTQTPKHLITATGQRVTLRCSPRSGDLSVYWYQQSLDQGLQFLIQYYNGEERAKGNILERFSAQQFPDLHSELNLSSLELGDSALYFCASSVKGMNEQFFGPGTRLTVL.

CDR3 sequence reads: CASSRSNGADEQYF. The CDR3 coding sequence is TGTGCCAGCAGCCGATCGAACGGGGCCGACGAGCAGTACTTC. The chain combines TRBV14 with TRBJ2-7; D possibly uses TRBD1 or TRBD2 (5 bases each). Trimming stripped 4 bases from V and 5 bases from J, with 15 bases between. This CDR3 region has 14 residues. Germline CDR1 SGHDN, CDR2 FVKESK.

The chain employs TRBV7-9 and TRBJ2-7, with a weak D call TRBD2 (5 bases). Germline loops: CDR1 SEHNR, CDR2 FQNEAQ (reference sequence). The CDR3 is 15 residues long. The V gene lost 3 bases and the J gene lost 2 bases, with 14 bases spanning the gap. This CDR3 reads CASSFGGSPAYEQYF. CDR3 coding DNA: TGTGCCAGCAGCTTCGGTGGGAGTCCGGCCTACGAGCAGTACTTC.

The chain couples TRBV10-3 to TRBJ2-3; 12 bases agree with TRBD2. Germline CDR1 and CDR2: ENHRY and SYGVKD. This CDR3 has 17 residues. Trimming cost V 4 bases and J 2 bases; bases outside gene matches: 7. The CDR3 region is CAISVDRLAGATDTQYF. CDR3 bases: TGTGCCATCAGTGTCGATCGACTAGCGGGGGCCACAGATACGCAGTATTTT.